A single sample is the source of the 21 T cell receptor beta chains below, sequenced in a study of cytomegalovirus exposure and HLA in healthy donors. A multiplex PCR was run with 60 Vbeta primers and 13 Jbeta primers. The data were produced by immunoSEQ multiplex PCR, yet TCRdb's version contains in-frame clones alone and is incomplete. This table has approximately 300,000 clones, approximately 84% appearing once. Input material: PBMCs. The source is a woman in her 40s in good health and CMV-seropositive.

This clone was observed a few times. This chain connects TRBV27 to TRBJ1-1; D is uncertain. Germline V lookup: CDR1 MNHEY, CDR2 SMNVEV (reference sequence). Trimming took 5 bases from V and 2 from J, leaving 12 bases between them. CDR3 size: 14 residues. The CDR3 sequence is CASSPSRLNTEAFF. CDR3 bases: TGTGCCAGCAGTCCCAGCAGACTTAACACTGAAGCTTTCTTT.

The V and J genes are TRBV7-9 and TRBJ2-3; D is possibly TRBD2 (5 bases). Germline lookup yields CDR1 SEHNR and CDR2 FQNEAQ (reference sequence). This CDR3 comprises 16 residues. V shed 3 bases and J shed 0 bases, with 13 bases lying between them. The CDR3 spells CASSLLSGVSTDTQYF. The CDR3 region has the DNA TGTGCCAGCAGCTTGTTGAGCGGAGTTAGCACAGATACGCAGTATTTT.

This chain uses TRBV19 with TRBJ2-5; 9 bases are a match to TRBD1. With V trimmed by 0 bases and J by 6 bases, 8 bases remained unmatched. CDR3 length equals 16 residues. CDR1 is LNHDA, CDR2 SQIVND, per germline (reference sequence). CDR3 nucleotide sequence: TGTGCCAGTAGTATAGATCTTCGACAGGGGGGAAAGACCCAGTACTTC. As protein: CASSIDLRQGGKTQYF. Variable domain in full (rest from reference TRBV19 and TRBJ2-5): DGGITQSPKYLFRKEGQNVTLSCEQNLNHDAMYWYRQDPGQGLRLIYYSQIVNDFQKGDIAEGYSVSREKKESFPLTVTSAQKNPTAFYLCASSIDLRQGGKTQYFGPGTRLLVL.

The CDR3 sequence is CASSLGRGDEQYF. Here the CDR3 DNA reads TGTGCCAGCAGTTTAGGCAGGGGAGACGAGCAGTACTTC. The V and J genes are TRBV28 and TRBJ2-7, with D perhaps TRBD1 (6 bases). Trimming left V 2 bases short and J 5 bases short, with 10 bases between. The CDR3 totals 13 residues. Germline V gives CDR1 MDHEN, CDR2 SYDVKM.

The chain employs TRBV13 and TRBJ2-1; the match to TRBD1 covers 8 bases. Looked up from germline, CDR1 is PRHDT and CDR2 is FYEKMQ (reference sequence). With 6 bases clipped from V and 7 bases from J, the junction kept 5 bases outside the gene matches. The CDR3 sequence is 13 residues long. The CDR3 loop reads CASRQTGENEQFF. Written as DNA, the CDR3 is TGTGCCAGCAGACAGACAGGGGAAAATGAGCAGTTCTTC.

The chain carries TRBV11-2 and TRBJ2-4, with 9 nucleotides matching TRBD2. Germline CDR1 and CDR2: SGHAT and FQNNGV. Unmatched junction bases numbered 11, after V lost 5 bases and J lost 6 bases. The CDR3 consists of 16 residues. DNA for the CDR3: TGTGCCAGCAGCCCAATGGTAGCGGGGGCTCTAAACATTCAGTACTTC. It codes for CASSPMVAGALNIQYF. Full variable domain (missing parts from reference TRBV11-2 and TRBJ2-4): EAGVAQSPRYKIIEKRQSVAFWCNPISGHATLYWYQQILGQGPKLLIQFQNNGVVDDSQLPKDRFSAERLKGVDSTLKIQPAKLEDSAVYLCASSPMVAGALNIQYFGAGTRLSVL.

The genes are TRBV30 and TRBJ2-1; 7 bases fit TRBD2. This CDR3 contains 14 residues. Trimming at V came to 2 bases and at J to 3 bases, leaving 4 bases not matched to a gene. The germline gives CDR1 GTSNPN, CDR2 SVGIG (reference sequence). CDR3 amino acids: CAWSKSGVYNEQFF. CDR3 bases: TGTGCCTGGAGTAAAAGCGGGGTCTACAATGAGCAGTTCTTC. Full variable domain (rest looked up from reference TRBV30 and TRBJ2-1): SQTIHQWPATLVQPVGSPLSLECTVEGTSNPNLYWYRQAAGRGLQLLFYSVGIGQISSEVPQNLSASRPQDRQFILSSKKLLLSDSGFYLCAWSKSGVYNEQFFGPGTRLTVL.

The genes are TRBV5-6 and TRBJ2-7, with TRBD1 as a possible D gene (5 bases). Germline V CDR1 and CDR2: SGHDT, YYEEEE. V lost 3 bases to trimming and J lost 2 bases, with 9 bases between them. The CDR3 covers 13 residues. Here the CDR3 DNA reads TGTGCCAGCAGCTCAGGGTCAGCCTACGAGCAGTACTTC. Translated: CASSSGSAYEQYF.

This clone has more than one count but fewer than ten. The gene calls are TRBV11-2 and TRBJ1-1; 8 bases line up with TRBD1. V lost 4 bases and J lost 1; bases outside the gene matches: 8. CDR1 SGHAT and CDR2 FQNNGV come from the germline V gene. This CDR3 comprises 16 residues. CDR3: CASSSFTGGGNTEAFF. CDR3 DNA sequence: TGTGCCAGCAGCTCCTTTACAGGGGGTGGGAACACTGAAGCTTTCTTT. The complete variable domain, with remaining parts taken from reference TRBV11-2 and TRBJ1-1, reads EAGVAQSPRYKIIEKRQSVAFWCNPISGHATLYWYQQILGQGPKLLIQFQNNGVVDDSQLPKDRFSAERLKGVDSTLKIQPAKLEDSAVYLCASSSFTGGGNTEAFFGQGTRLTVV.

J is TRBJ2-1 and V is TRBV4-3, with 9 bases fitting TRBD2. Looked up from germline, CDR1 is LGHNA and CDR2 is YSLEER. V was pared by 0 bases and J by 0 bases, with 3 bases of the junction left unmatched. The CDR3 spans 17 residues. CDR3 nucleotides: TGCGCCAGCAGCCAAGAAACTAGCGGGTTCTCCTACAATGAGCAGTTCTTC. Translating gives CASSQETSGFSYNEQFF.

The rearrangement joins TRBV6-5 to TRBJ2-7, with D maybe TRBD2 (6 bases). V was cut by 4 bases and J by 2 bases, with 9 bases left in between. The CDR3 is made up of 13 amino acids. Germline values: CDR1 MNHEY, CDR2 SVGAGI. The CDR3 region is CASSFGRAYEQYF. The CDR3, as DNA: TGTGCCAGCAGTTTCGGGAGAGCCTACGAGCAGTACTTC.

This chain uses TRBV28 with TRBJ1-6; D unclear. CDR3 length: 18 amino acids. Trimming pared 4 bases from V and 0 bases from J, leaving 16 bases between. CDR1 and CDR2 from the germline V gene are MDHEN and SYDVKM. CDR3 amino acids: CASSSPDSASSYNSPLHF. The CDR3 DNA reads as TGTGCCAGCAGTTCGCCTGATTCTGCTAGCTCCTATAATTCACCCCTCCACTTT.

The chain carries TRBV19 and TRBJ2-3, with D possibly matching TRBD2 (5 bases). Trimming removed 3 bases at V and 4 bases at J, with 11 bases between. The V gene's germline CDR1 is LNHDA and CDR2 SQIVND (reference sequence). The CDR3 is 14 amino acids. CDR3 loop: CASSILNSADTQYF. CDR3 sequence (DNA): TGTGCCAGTAGTATTTTGAATAGCGCAGATACGCAGTATTTT. The full variable domain, in which reference TRBV19 and TRBJ2-3 provide the parts outside the CDR3, is DGGITQSPKYLFRKEGQNVTLSCEQNLNHDAMYWYRQDPGQGLRLIYYSQIVNDFQKGDIAEGYSVSREKKESFPLTVTSAQKNPTAFYLCASSILNSADTQYFGPGTRLTVL.

This clone was detected only once. V gene TRBV9 combines with J gene TRBJ1-1, with 9 nucleotides matching TRBD1. Trimming cost V 4 bases and J 6 bases; bases outside gene matches: 7. The germline V gene encodes CDR1 SGDLS and CDR2 YYNGEE. This CDR3 has 14 amino acids. The CDR3 region has the DNA TGTGCCAGCAGCCCGGGACAGGGCAGCGCTGAAGCTTTCTTT. Translated: CASSPGQGSAEAFF.

The chain uses TRBV6-6 and TRBJ2-1; the D gene is possibly TRBD2 (7 bases). V was pared by 7 bases and J by 7 bases, with 23 bases between. Germline V lookup: CDR1 MNHNY, CDR2 SVGAGI (reference sequence). This CDR3 has 16 residues. The CDR3 spells CASNWGGAGEGNEQFF. The DNA for the CDR3 is TGTGCCAGCAATTGGGGGGGGGCAGGGGAGGGGAATGAGCAGTTCTTC.

This clone occurred once. V is TRBV5-1 and J is TRBJ2-6, with D uncertain. The V end was cut by 4 bases, the J end by 1 base, with 9 bases between. Germline-derived CDR1 and CDR2 are SGHRS and YFSETQ. The CDR3 runs 15 residues. CDR3 region: CASSPGESGANVLTF. The CDR3 nucleotides read TGCGCCAGCAGCCCTGGAGAGTCTGGGGCCAACGTCCTGACTTTC.

The chain couples TRBV9 to TRBJ2-7; TRBD1 matches 9 bases. This CDR3 contains 15 residues. Germline V gene lookup returns CDR1 SGDLS and CDR2 YYNGEE. V shed 3 bases and J 3 bases; nucleotides not matched to a gene: 7. The CDR3 sequence is CASSADRGRGYEQYF. DNA for the CDR3: TGTGCCAGCAGCGCGGACAGGGGTAGGGGCTACGAGCAGTACTTC.

The chain has TRBV7-6 and TRBJ2-5; 10 positions agree with TRBD1. V shed 3 bases and J 5 bases; nucleotides not matched to a gene: 3. This CDR3 contains 14 residues. Germline-derived CDR1 and CDR2 are SGHVS and FNYEAQ. The CDR3: CASSFQTGGETQYF. The CDR3 nucleotides read TGTGCCAGCAGCTTCCAGACAGGGGGCGAGACCCAGTACTTC. The full variable domain, with the rest looked up from reference TRBV7-6 and TRBJ2-5, is GAGVSQSPRYKVTKRGQDVALRCDPISGHVSLYWYRQALGQGPEFLTYFNYEAQQDKSGLPNDRFSAERPEGSISTLTIQRTEQRDSAMYRCASSFQTGGETQYFGPGTRLLVL.

As regards this clone: Other DNA sequences from this sample encode an identical CDR3 as well. This sequence joins TRBV11-2 and TRBJ1-2, with TRBD1 as a possible D gene (5 bases). The CDR3 spans 12 residues. Per the germline V gene, CDR1 is SGHAT and CDR2 is FQNNGV. Deletions cut 5 bases from V and 4 bases from J, with 8 bases between. The CDR3 DNA follows: TGTGCCAGCAGCCCCGGGGGCTATGGCTACACCTTC. Translating gives CASSPGGYGYTF.

The chain has TRBV6-1 and TRBJ1-2; a possible D gene is TRBD1 (6 bases). This CDR3 is 12 amino acids long. Looked up from germline, CDR1 is MNHNS and CDR2 is SASEGT. Trimming shortened V by 7 bases and J by 6 bases, and 12 bases separated the two germline ends. The CDR3, as DNA: TGTGCCAGCACCTTAACAGGGAATGGCTACACCTTC. It specifies CASTLTGNGYTF.

This rearrangement joins TRBV5-1 to TRBJ2-2; TRBD2 aligns across 12 bases. This CDR3 is 15 amino acids long. The junction had 7 bases not matched to a gene; V was cut back by 6 bases and J by 7 bases. CDR1 is SGHRS, CDR2 YFSETQ, per germline. The CDR3 protein is CASTRTSGTYGELFF. In nucleotides, the CDR3 is TGCGCCAGCACGAGGACTAGCGGGACCTACGGGGAGCTGTTTTTT.